These 12 T cell receptor beta chains came from one sample sequenced in a study of PD-L1 blockade in urothelial cancer. Assay: immunoSEQ multiplex PCR; the TCRdb copy retains only in-frame clones and omits some. The data contain 60,000 or so clones, 80% to 85% of them seen just once; the ten biggest clones take up under 3.5%. Time point reported: pretreatment peripheral blood. This material consisted of PBMCs, taken around atezolizumab (anti-PD-L1) treatment. The source of these receptors is a man in his 70s with urothelial cancer.

V gene TRBV2 combines with J gene TRBJ2-3, with 8 bases lining up with TRBD1. J was trimmed by 2 bases and V by 4 bases; bases with no gene match: 2. CDR1 and CDR2 from the germline V gene are SNHLY and FYNNEI. This CDR3 region has 14 residues. The CDR3 spells CASSGQGATDTQYF. In DNA form, the CDR3 reads TGTGCCAGCAGTGGGCAGGGGGCCACAGATACGCAGTATTTT.

The chain is built from TRBV27 and TRBJ2-3; 8 bases match TRBD1. The germline CDR1 and CDR2 sequences are MNHEY and SMNVEV (reference sequence). The CDR3 is 18 residues long. V shed 4 bases, J shed 1 base, and the junction held 13 bases outside the gene matches. CDR3 in amino acids: CASSSKTGGSEGTDTQYF. CDR3 nucleotide sequence: TGTGCCAGCAGTTCCAAAACAGGGGGTTCTGAAGGCACAGATACGCAGTATTTT.

The rearrangement links TRBV7-2 to TRBJ2-7; 7 bases fit TRBD2. Germline V CDR1 and CDR2: SGHTA, FQGNSA. V was pared by 5 bases and J by 3 bases, with 10 bases of the junction left unmatched. This CDR3 contains 15 residues. In DNA form, the CDR3 reads TGTGCCAGCAGCCGGAGGGCTAGCGGCCTCTACGAGCAGTACTTC. Translation: CASSRRASGLYEQYF.

The chain combines TRBV15 with TRBJ2-7; maybe TRBD1 (5 bases). From germline, CDR1 is LNHNV and CDR2 YYDKDF (reference sequence). The CDR3 is made up of 14 amino acids. Trimming removed 3 bases from V and 4 bases from J, with 13 bases in between. As DNA, the CDR3 is TGTGCCACCAGCAGCACCTGGGGCTCGTACGAGCAGTACTTC. Protein sequence: CATSSTWGSYEQYF.

The genes are TRBV11-1 and TRBJ1-1, with 10 bases identical to TRBD1. Germline lookup yields CDR1 SGHAT and CDR2 FQDESV (reference sequence). After removal of 5 bases from V and 1 base from J, the junction contained 7 bases not matched to a gene. The CDR3 loop spans 16 amino acids. This chain's CDR3 is CASSIGTGVGNTEAFF. The CDR3 bases are TGTGCCAGCAGCATCGGGACAGGGGTCGGGAACACTGAAGCTTTCTTT. Looking up the rest from reference TRBV11-1 and TRBJ1-1 gives the full variable domain: EAEVAQSPRYKITEKSQAVAFWCDPISGHATLYWYRQILGQGPELLVQFQDESVVDDSQLPKDRFSAERLKGVDSTLKIQPAELGDSAMYLCASSIGTGVGNTEAFFGQGTRLTVV.

This clone was recorded once. The CDR3 bases are TGTGCCAGCAGAGGCTCGGGACTAGCGGGAGGGCCTTTCGAGCAGTACTTC. Amino acids: CASRGSGLAGGPFEQYF. The V and J genes are TRBV28 and TRBJ2-7; TRBD2 matches 16 bases. The CDR3 sequence is 17 residues long. Per germline, CDR1 MDHEN and CDR2 SYDVKM. Unmatched junction bases numbered 11, after V lost 6 bases and J lost 6 bases.

Only one count was recorded for this clone. J is TRBJ2-1 and V is TRBV7-3; 8 bases agree with TRBD2. After removal of 5 bases from V and 4 bases from J, the junction contained 10 bases not matched to a gene. This CDR3 comprises 16 residues. Germline V lookup: CDR1 SGHTA, CDR2 FQGTGA. The CDR3 here is CASSLYGLAEYNEQFF. The CDR3 bases are TGTGCCAGCAGCCTCTACGGACTAGCAGAATACAATGAGCAGTTCTTC.

This rearrangement joins TRBV27 to TRBJ1-5, with D unclear. V was pared by 5 bases and J by 0 bases, with 14 bases between. The CDR3 extends over 16 amino acids. Germline V gene sequence: CDR1 MNHEY, CDR2 SMNVEV (reference sequence). The CDR3 region is CASSPSGENSNQPQHF. The CDR3 region has the DNA TGTGCCAGCAGTCCCAGTGGAGAAAATAGCAATCAGCCCCAGCATTTT.

This rearrangement joins TRBV19 to TRBJ2-2; TRBD1 aligns across 12 bases. The CDR3 totals 18 residues. Germline values: CDR1 LNHDA, CDR2 SQIVND (reference sequence). The J segment lost 5 bases and the V segment lost 5 bases, leaving 12 bases of the junction unmatched. The CDR3 reads CASSAPGTGGIVTGELFF. CDR3 nucleotide sequence: TGTGCCAGTAGTGCCCCCGGGACAGGGGGCATAGTGACCGGGGAGCTGTTTTTT.

The rearrangement joins TRBV7-2 to TRBJ1-3; possible D gene TRBD1, 6 bases. The V gene's germline CDR1 is SGHTA and CDR2 FQGNSA. Between the trimmed V and J ends, which lost 5 bases and 1 base, there was a span of 9 bases. This CDR3 has 14 residues. The CDR3 bases are TGTGCCAGCAGCCGAACAGGGTCTGGAAACACCATATATTTT. This encodes CASSRTGSGNTIYF.

This chain joins TRBV27 and TRBJ1-2, with D possibly TRBD1 on 6 matching bases. Germline assignment: CDR1 MNHEY and CDR2 SMNVEV (reference sequence). The CDR3 length is 13 residues. V was clipped by 5 bases and J by 8 bases, with 15 bases between them. The CDR3 DNA sequence: TGTGCCAGCAGTCTCACAGGGTATCAGGGCTACACCTTC. It specifies CASSLTGYQGYTF.

The chain recombines TRBV7-9 with TRBJ2-1; a weak D match, TRBD2 (5 bases). The CDR3 covers 15 residues. Germline CDR1 and CDR2: SEHNR and FQNEAQ (reference sequence). Deletions cut 5 bases from V and 0 bases from J, with 11 bases between. CDR3 protein: CASSPSGSSYNEQFF. CDR3 nucleotides: TGTGCCAGCAGCCCCAGCGGATCCTCCTACAATGAGCAGTTCTTC.